A single TCR beta chain is shown here with its context. Ten or more counts support this clonotype. Its antigen has not been determined. No much larger clone exists at a distance of one base, and base qualities are not known. Hyperthyroidism patients were newly diagnosed, had a disease duration of under 2 months, and were aged 18 to 65 years. Exclusion was applied to patients with uncontrolled infections, other autoimmune diseases, pregnancy or lactation. Diagnoses were established on the basis of clinical symptoms, serum thyroxine and TRAb, thyroid ultrasound, and orbital computed tomography. For progressor patients, blood was drawn at the first diagnosis of hyperthyroidism, before any ophthalmopathy symptoms had appeared. PBMCs were isolated from about 9.2 ml of fresh peripheral blood by Ficoll-Paque density gradient centrifugation. Progressor patients were initially diagnosed with Graves' hyperthyroidism and developed ophthalmopathy during follow-up. Trizol reagent was used to extract total RNA, and RNA quality was then checked on an Agilent 2100 Bioanalyzer.

This specimen comes from a study of T cells in Graves' hyperthyroidism and ophthalmopathy (dated by TCRdb to the late 2010s). Regarding the complete study: Peripheral blood samples were taken at the time of initial diagnosis, prior to any treatment. TCR V-J signatures able to tell the groups apart were searched for in a discovery cohort of around 95 patients, of whom roughly 42 had Graves' ophthalmopathy and around 57 had stable Graves' hyperthyroidism. According to the paper, TCR Vbeta CDR3 sequencing was carried out on 135 peripheral blood samples, which came from more than 40 ophthalmopathy, approximately 72 hyperthyroidism and 17 progressor patients. Prospective prediction of ophthalmopathy was tested in an independent validation cohort consisting of some 20 hyperthyroidism patients and around 16 patients who later progressed to ophthalmopathy. The 75 to 100 discovery patients were divided at random into training and test sets in a 7:3 ratio. In addition, the study compared T-cell repertoires in thyroid tissue and in blood from several Graves' hyperthyroidism patients. After sampling, hyperthyroidism patients received methimazole starting at 30 mg daily, and ophthalmopathy patients received high-dose intravenous methylprednisolone. Broader findings and caveats from the paper: In validation, the model predicted progression to ophthalmopathy a median of roughly 6.2 months before onset, with over 60% sensitivity and 72.22% specificity. Sample size was not statistically predetermined, and investigators were not blinded to group allocation. In cross-validation, a model built on a 13 V-J signature told ophthalmopathy apart from stable hyperthyroidism with 85% to 90% sensitivity and about 81% specificity, and in testing the same model reached 80%/75%. Most expanded thyroid clonotypes (frequency above 0.001) were also detected in blood, suggesting blood repertoires may reflect thyroid immune responses.

The TCR beta CDR3 regions were amplified from RNA transcripts. For the first round of RT-PCR on the TCR CDR3, the HTBI primer set was used together with the Qiagen OneStep RT-PCR kit. Libraries were constructed in a second round of multiplex PCR, after which size selection and purification were carried out. Paired-end sequencing of the libraries was performed with 100 bp reads on an Illumina HiSeq2000. The source study handled its data this way. SOAPnuke was used to process the raw data, throwing out any read that contained adapters or uncalled bases, had a mean Phred below 15, or lacked an exact constant-primer or identifier match. High-quality paired reads were merged with COPE v1.2.5, and unique nucleotide sequences were defined as clonotypes. MiTCR v1.1 was used to align the clonotypes against IMGT TRBV, TRBD and TRBJ reference segments. Analysis was restricted to V-J combinations with a frequency above 0.0001, which covered roughly 99% of repertoires. The TCS score was defined as the ratio of F50 (clonal expansion) to E x V (chaos), calculated using BLOSUM62-based TCRdist between CDR3 peptides within each V-J. Welch's t-statistics and random forest reduced 514 V-J features to about 12, which were used in a naive Bayes classifier (R e1071). TCRdb cleaned the public reads at Q25 with fastp, built clones with MiXCR and kept in-frame beta chains. Every distinct CDR3 protein forms one entry, paired with its most common genes and DNA. TCRdb's processing, not the authors' own work, is the source of the V and J calls. This sample is represented by 270,000 or so distinct CDR3 sequences; less than 30% of them were singletons. The ten largest clones represent more than 25% of the sample.

CDR1 is given as MNHEY and CDR2 as SVGAGI, both from the germline V gene. Spanning cysteine to phenylalanine, the CDR3 consists of 13 amino acids. Of all the DNA, just the CDR3 is kept, 39 bases in frame from base 1. V is cut by 7 bases and J by 5 bases, and the space between the germline ends is 14 bases. In this chain, TRBV6-5 is recombined with TRBJ2-5; the D gene cannot be resolved reliably. This TCR was recovered from a man aged 40-49 years with Graves' hyperthyroidism that later progressed to Graves' ophthalmopathy. The specimen was blood. The CDR3 corresponds to CASTVSMLETQYF. The nucleotide sequence is given as TGTGCCAGCACGGTCTCTATGTTGGAGACCCAGTACTTC.